This TCR beta chain comes out of a study of CD8+CD57+ T cells in acquired aplastic anemia. Overall study findings and caveats: With respect to CD8+ Simpson's diversity, patients and controls did not differ significantly. In common between the patients and the controls were around 29 CD8+ CDR3 sequences.

Trimming cost V 2 bases and J 2 bases, with 15 bases left between them. The CDR3 loop spans 16 amino acids. Germline-derived CDR1 and CDR2 are KGHDR and SFDVKD. A remark on this clonotype: Its antigen is unknown.

Genomic DNA templated the TCR beta VDJ and CDR3 profiling. TCRdb re-derived calls from the reads in MiXCR, one entry per CDR3 protein. Altogether 75,000 to 80,000 distinct CDR3 sequences are present, about three quarters being singletons, with the ten largest covering approximately 80%. Selection for sequencing was limited to patients who had shown CD8+CD57+ cell expansion by flow cytometry. Patients had undergone no therapy by the time their blood was sampled. This sequence joins TRBV24-1 and TRBJ2-7; maybe TRBD1 (6 bases). This sequence originates from a human donor with aplastic anemia. Sequencing was carried out using sorted CD4+, CD8+, or CD8+CD57+ T cells (not recorded which) from PBMCs. The chain's CDR3 is CATSDSGQLRPYEQYF. The DNA for the CDR3 is TGTGCCACCAGTGATTCCGGACAGCTTAGGCCCTACGAGCAGTACTTC.